This T cell receptor beta chain stems from a study of brain T cells in children with intractable seizures. Study observations and caveats: Only CDR3 sequence similarity suggested viral specificity, without known HCMV serostatus. Absence of clones before surgery may stem from lower sequencing depth.

The method was immunoSEQ multiplex PCR; TCRdb's version includes in-frame clones alone and lacks a portion of them. The repertoire has hundreds of thousands of clones, roughly 93% of them found once; the top ten carry 4.5% to 7%. Turning to this clone: Its antigen is unidentified.

The time point is: blood from clinic visit 5 months post-surgery; TSC patient then seizure free. Surgery cases with the highest brain T cell transcript signatures were chosen for sequencing. At least one anti-epileptic drug was given before surgery. The germline CDR1 and CDR2 sequences are SQVTM and ANQGSEA. The CDR3 runs 14 residues. The V gene lost 1 base and the J gene lost 4 bases, with 11 bases spanning the gap. This sequence originates from a boy younger than two with tuberous sclerosis and intractable seizures. The chain couples TRBV29-1 to TRBJ2-1; D remains ambiguous. This specimen was peripheral blood, taken approximately 5 months after surgery. CDR3 nucleotide sequence: TGCAGCGTTGAAGTGGGCTACCGGTACAATGAGCAGTTCTTC. As protein: CSVEVGYRYNEQFF.